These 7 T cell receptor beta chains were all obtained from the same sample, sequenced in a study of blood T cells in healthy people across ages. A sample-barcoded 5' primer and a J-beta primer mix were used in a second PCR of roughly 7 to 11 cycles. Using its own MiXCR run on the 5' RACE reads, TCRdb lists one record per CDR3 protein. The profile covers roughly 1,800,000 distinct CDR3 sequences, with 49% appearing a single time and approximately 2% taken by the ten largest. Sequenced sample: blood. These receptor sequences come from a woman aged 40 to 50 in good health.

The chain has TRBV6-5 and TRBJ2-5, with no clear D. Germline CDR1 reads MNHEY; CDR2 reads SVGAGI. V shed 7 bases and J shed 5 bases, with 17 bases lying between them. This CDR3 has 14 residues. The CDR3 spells CASNGGGVRETQYF. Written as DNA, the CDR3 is TGTGCCAGCAATGGCGGTGGGGTTCGGGAGACCCAGTACTTC.

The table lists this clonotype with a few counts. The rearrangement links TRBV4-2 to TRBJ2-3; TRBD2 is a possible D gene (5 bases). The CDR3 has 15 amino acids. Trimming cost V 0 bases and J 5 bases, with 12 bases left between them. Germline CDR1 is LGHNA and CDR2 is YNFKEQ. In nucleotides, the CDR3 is TGTGCCAGCAGCCAAGATCTCGGCGGGCTAGATACGCAGTATTTT. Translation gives CASSQDLGGLDTQYF.

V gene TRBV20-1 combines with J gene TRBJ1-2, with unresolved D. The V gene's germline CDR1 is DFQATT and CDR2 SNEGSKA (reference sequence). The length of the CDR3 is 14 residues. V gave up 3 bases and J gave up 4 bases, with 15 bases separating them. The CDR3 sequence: CSASDPGRSYGYTF. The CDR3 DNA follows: TGCAGTGCTAGCGACCCTGGACGAAGCTATGGCTACACCTTC.

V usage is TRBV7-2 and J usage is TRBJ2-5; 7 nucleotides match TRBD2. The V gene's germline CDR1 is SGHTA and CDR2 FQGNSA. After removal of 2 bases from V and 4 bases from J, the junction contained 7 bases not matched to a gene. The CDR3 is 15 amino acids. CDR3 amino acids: CASSLLSRGGETQYF. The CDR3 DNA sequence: TGTGCCAGCAGCTTACTTTCTCGCGGGGGAGAGACCCAGTACTTC.

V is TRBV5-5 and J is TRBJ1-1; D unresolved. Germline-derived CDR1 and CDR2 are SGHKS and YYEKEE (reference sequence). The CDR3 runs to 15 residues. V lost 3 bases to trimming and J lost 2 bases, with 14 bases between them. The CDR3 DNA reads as TGTGCCAGCAGCTCCGGACGTGGACCCAACACTGAAGCTTTCTTT. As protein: CASSSGRGPNTEAFF.

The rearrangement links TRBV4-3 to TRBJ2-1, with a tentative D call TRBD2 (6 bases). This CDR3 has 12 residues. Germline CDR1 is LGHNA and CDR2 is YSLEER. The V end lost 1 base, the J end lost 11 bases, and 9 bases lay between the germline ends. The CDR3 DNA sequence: TGCGCCAGCAGCCAAGTCGGGGGTCAGCAGTTCTTC. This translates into CASSQVGGQQFF.

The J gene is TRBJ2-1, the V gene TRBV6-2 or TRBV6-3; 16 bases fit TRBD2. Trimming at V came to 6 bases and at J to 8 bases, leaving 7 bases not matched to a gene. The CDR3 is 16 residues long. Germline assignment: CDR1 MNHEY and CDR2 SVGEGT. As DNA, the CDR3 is TGTGCCAGCAGCTCTCCGGGACTAGCGGGGGGGTATGAGCAGTTCTTC. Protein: CASSSPGLAGGYEQFF.